This TCR beta chain was captured in a study of T cells after yellow fever vaccination. This clonotype was detected only a few times. The CDR3 extends over 14 amino acids. V was clipped by 8 bases and J by 2 bases, with 15 bases between them. 5'RACE template switching produced TCR cDNA carrying a universal primer site and UMIs. Via MiXCR, TCRdb re-called the 5' RACE reads, giving one row per CDR3 protein. Here the sample spans about 320,000 distinct CDR3 sequences, around 13% being singletons. The chain carries TRBV12-3 or TRBV12-4 and TRBJ1-1; D might be TRBD1 (5 bases). The sequencing here drew on CD4+ T cells sorted from PBMCs, taken 15 days after the yellow fever booster vaccination. The TCR originated in a young man who received the YFV17D yellow fever vaccine. The CDR3 is CASRSFGANTEAFF. The CDR3 region has the DNA TGTGCCAGCCGATCTTTCGGGGCTAACACTGAAGCTTTCTTT.